The 27 T cell receptor beta chains given below trace back to one sample, sequenced in a study of CD8+ T cells in alopecia areata. TCR sequencing used cDNA made by reverse transcription of extracted RNA. The repertoire was sequenced with immunoSEQ multiplex PCR; TCRdb's copy has only in-frame clones and lacks some. The sample holds over 100,000 clones, roughly 50% seen once. The specimen was CD8+ T cells sorted from blood, collected at week 0. All receptors derive from a human donor with alopecia areata.

This sequence joins TRBV7-6 and TRBJ1-5, with a possible D match to TRBD1 (5 bases). Germline CDR1 reads SGHVS; CDR2 reads FNYEAQ. V lost 4 bases and J lost 10, with 17 bases in between. This CDR3 has 14 residues. The CDR3 region is CASSSGLRELPQHF. Written as DNA, the CDR3 is TGTGCCAGCAGCTCAGGGCTGAGGGAACTTCCCCAGCATTTT.

The V and J genes are TRBV4-1 and TRBJ1-1, with a weak D call TRBD1 (6 bases). The CDR3 totals 15 residues. Trimming stripped 4 bases from V and 7 bases from J, with 19 bases between. The V gene's germline CDR1 is MGHRA and CDR2 YSYEKL. CDR3 sequence: CASSLFRTGTLEAFF. CDR3 nucleotide sequence: TGCGCCAGCAGCCTCTTCAGGACGGGGACACTTGAAGCTTTCTTT.

There are a few counts of this clone. Here the CDR3 reads CASSPPGQGVEAFF. CDR3 sequence (DNA): TGTGCCAGCAGCCCCCCCGGACAGGGGGTAGAAGCTTTCTTT. V gene TRBV7-9 combines with J gene TRBJ1-1; 10 nucleotides match TRBD1. CDR3 length equals 14 residues. From germline, CDR1 is SEHNR and CDR2 FQNEAQ (reference sequence). V lost 5 bases, J lost 8 bases, and 8 bases stayed unmatched. Complete variable domain (other parts from reference TRBV7-9 and TRBJ1-1): DTGVSQNPRHKITKRGQNVTFRCDPISEHNRLYWYRQTLGQGPEFLTYFQNEAQLEKSRLLSDRFSAERPKGSFSTLEIQRTEQGDSAMYLCASSPPGQGVEAFFGQGTRLTVV.

V is TRBV9 and J is TRBJ1-1; D is possibly TRBD1 (5 bases). V was pared by 0 bases and J by 4 bases, with 7 bases between. Germline V gives CDR1 SGDLS, CDR2 YYNGEE. This CDR3 contains 13 residues. In DNA, the CDR3 is TGTGCCAGCAGCGTAGACAGGAGCACTGAAGCTTTCTTT. Translation gives CASSVDRSTEAFF.

The chain employs TRBV9 and TRBJ1-6, with D maybe TRBD1 (5 bases). CDR1 and CDR2 from the germline V gene are SGDLS and YYNGEE. The CDR3 has 13 amino acids. Trimming shortened V by 7 bases and J by 7 bases, and 12 bases separated the two germline ends. CDR3 loop: CASRGGVNSPLHF. The CDR3 nucleotides are TGTGCCAGCCGAGGAGGGGTGAATTCACCCCTCCACTTT.

The chain has TRBV10-3 and TRBJ1-1, with 9 nucleotides matching TRBD1. With 6 bases clipped from V and 3 bases from J, the junction kept 5 bases outside the gene matches. This CDR3 comprises 14 residues. Germline loops: CDR1 ENHRY, CDR2 SYGVKD. CDR3 loop: CAISADRGDTEAFF. CDR3 bases: TGTGCCATCAGCGCGGACAGGGGAGACACTGAAGCTTTCTTT.

The chain links TRBV20-1 to TRBJ1-2; D remains ambiguous. Germline V gene sequence: CDR1 DFQATT, CDR2 SNEGSKA (reference sequence). The CDR3 is 8 residues long. The CDR3 DNA sequence: TGCAGGACCTATGGCTACACCTTC. It specifies CRTYGYTF.

This clone has only a few counts. The chain uses TRBV27 and TRBJ2-5, with D hard to call. Trimming left V 4 bases short and J 5 bases short, with 11 bases between. There are 13 residues in the CDR3. Per the germline V gene, CDR1 is MNHEY and CDR2 is SMNVEV (reference sequence). CDR3 region: CASSSLGSETQYF. The CDR3 DNA reads as TGTGCCAGCAGTTCACTGGGGTCCGAGACCCAGTACTTC.

CDR3 DNA sequence: TGTGCCAGCAGTTTTCTGGGGCAGCAAGAGACCCAGTACTTC. Its translation: CASSFLGQQETQYF. This chain connects TRBV27 to TRBJ2-5, with D possibly TRBD1 on 5 matching bases. Trimming shortened V by 3 bases and J by 2 bases, and 10 bases separated the two germline ends. The CDR3 spans 14 residues. Germline CDR1 MNHEY, CDR2 SMNVEV (reference sequence).

Worth noting for this clone: At the DNA level, this CDR3 is encoded by other sequences in the same sample as well. The rearrangement joins TRBV9 to TRBJ2-3; D is tentatively TRBD1 or TRBD2 (5 bases each). The CDR3 has 14 residues. V lost 0 bases and J 0 bases, leaving 5 bases between the germline ends. Germline values: CDR1 SGDLS, CDR2 YYNGEE. The CDR3 region has the DNA TGTGCCAGCAGCGTAGGGGGGAGCACAGATACGCAGTATTTT. It codes for CASSVGGSTDTQYF.

Concerning this clone: Within the sample, other DNA sequences also encode this same CDR3. This sequence joins TRBV30 and TRBJ2-2; D gene uncertain. V dropped 2 bases and J dropped 6 bases, with 7 bases sitting between them. This CDR3 comprises 12 residues. Germline V lookup: CDR1 GTSNPN, CDR2 SVGIG (reference sequence). The CDR3 reads CAWSWSPGELFF. The CDR3 DNA follows: TGTGCCTGGAGTTGGTCTCCCGGGGAGCTGTTTTTT. Supplemented by reference TRBV30 and TRBJ2-2, the full variable domain reads SQTIHQWPATLVQPVGSPLSLECTVEGTSNPNLYWYRQAAGRGLQLLFYSVGIGQISSEVPQNLSASRPQDRQFILSSKKLLLSDSGFYLCAWSWSPGELFFGEGSRLTVL.

The J gene is TRBJ2-2, the V gene TRBV6-1; TRBD2 matches 10 bases. This CDR3 comprises 18 residues. Trimming removed 1 base from V and 2 bases from J; junction bases left unmatched: 7. CDR1 is MNHNS and CDR2 is SASEGT in the germline V gene. CDR3 nucleotides: TGTGCCAGCAGTGAAGATCATAGCGGGGGGACCAACACCGGGGAGCTGTTTTTT. This translates into CASSEDHSGGTNTGELFF.

J is TRBJ2-1 and V is TRBV14; possible D gene TRBD2, 6 bases. The CDR3 has 15 amino acids. Germline lookup yields CDR1 SGHDN and CDR2 FVKESK. V was pared by 4 bases and J by 5 bases, with 15 bases between. In DNA, the CDR3 is TGTGCCAGCAGCCCACGGGGGTCCCAAGACAATGAGCAGTTCTTC. This encodes CASSPRGSQDNEQFF. The full variable domain, completed using reference TRBV14 and TRBJ2-1, is EAGVTQFPSHSVIEKGQTVTLRCDPISGHDNLYWYRRVMGKEIKFLLHFVKESKQDESGMPNNRFLAERTGGTYSTLKVQPAELEDSGVYFCASSPRGSQDNEQFFGPGTRLTVL.

The table lists this clone with a few counts. The rearrangement uses TRBV6-5 and TRBJ2-1, with D maybe TRBD1 (6 bases). The V gene lost 2 bases and the J gene lost 10 bases, with 12 bases spanning the gap. There are 13 residues in the CDR3. Germline values: CDR1 MNHEY, CDR2 SVGAGI. CDR3 DNA sequence: TGTGCCAGCAGTTACCTTCCCGGGACAGAGCAGTTCTTC. Protein sequence: CASSYLPGTEQFF.

CDR3 bases: TGTGCCAGCAGCGCAGACAGAGGAGATACGCAGTATTTT. Residues: CASSADRGDTQYF. The chain combines TRBV7-8 with TRBJ2-3, with a possible D match to TRBD1 (5 bases). The germline gives CDR1 SGHVS, CDR2 FQNEAQ. CDR3 length: 13 residues. Trimming took 5 bases from V and 5 from J, leaving 11 bases between them.

The V and J genes are TRBV5-1 and TRBJ1-2, with D unresolved. The CDR3 sequence is 13 residues long. V dropped 4 bases and J dropped 0 bases, with 7 bases sitting between them. CDR1 is SGHRS and CDR2 is YFSETQ in the germline V gene. This chain's CDR3 is CASSPDPNYGYTF. The CDR3 DNA reads TGCGCCAGCAGCCCGGACCCTAACTATGGCTACACCTTC.

The chain is built from TRBV4-1 and TRBJ1-5, with D maybe TRBD1 (5 bases). The CDR3 is 16 residues long. Germline values: CDR1 MGHRA, CDR2 YSYEKL. V gave up 1 base and J gave up 6 bases, with 16 bases separating them. CDR3: CASSQAPDRSGQPQHF. The CDR3 DNA reads TGCGCCAGCAGCCAAGCCCCCGACAGATCCGGTCAGCCCCAGCATTTT.

The chain has TRBV2 and TRBJ1-2; D is unresolved. CDR3 length: 13 amino acids. V shed 0 bases and J shed 8 bases, with 10 bases lying between them. Germline V lookup: CDR1 SNHLY, CDR2 FYNNEI. The CDR3 sequence: CASSEAVALGYTF. CDR3 DNA sequence: TGTGCCAGCAGTGAAGCGGTGGCCCTAGGCTACACCTTC.

The chain couples TRBV5-6 to TRBJ1-6; TRBD1 matches 7 bases. Losses at the gene ends were 3 bases for V and 10 bases for J; bases not matched to a gene: 4. The CDR3 is made up of 13 amino acids. Germline CDR1 SGHDT, CDR2 YYEEEE. CDR3 amino acids: CASSYDRESPLHF. DNA of the CDR3: TGTGCCAGCAGCTATGACAGGGAGTCACCCCTCCACTTT.

Concerning this clone itself: This specimen includes other DNA sequences encoding the same CDR3. V gene TRBV30 combines with J gene TRBJ1-1, with 9 nucleotides matching TRBD1. CDR3 length: 13 amino acids. Looked up from germline, CDR1 is GTSNPN and CDR2 is SVGIG (reference sequence). Trimming at V came to 1 base and at J to 4 bases, leaving 1 base not matched to a gene. CDR3 sequence (DNA): TGTGCCTGGAGTGCGGACAGGGGCACTGAAGCTTTCTTT. It translates to CAWSADRGTEAFF.

A few counts support this clone. This rearrangement joins TRBV19 to TRBJ2-7; TRBD1 is a possible D gene (5 bases). V shed 1 base and J shed 0 bases, with 7 bases lying between them. Germline CDR1 and CDR2: LNHDA and SQIVND (reference sequence). The CDR3 is 14 amino acids. This CDR3 reads CASSIGQFSYEQYF. The CDR3 coding sequence is TGTGCCAGTAGTATAGGACAGTTCTCCTACGAGCAGTACTTC.

CDR3 bases: TGTGCCTGGACCGACGGGGCGGGCAACTATGGCTACACCTTC. It codes for CAWTDGAGNYGYTF. The chain is built from TRBV30 and TRBJ1-2; the D gene is possibly TRBD1 (5 bases). Trimming removed 4 bases from V and 2 bases from J, with 14 bases in between. This CDR3 comprises 14 residues. Germline-derived CDR1 and CDR2 are GTSNPN and SVGIG (reference sequence).

Many counts were recorded for this clone. This CDR3 is also generated by other DNA sequences in the sample. The chain recombines TRBV7-8 with TRBJ1-1; unclear D gene. Trimming took 5 bases from V and 4 from J, leaving 14 bases between them. Germline V CDR1 and CDR2: SGHVS, FQNEAQ. The CDR3 consists of 14 residues. The CDR3 DNA reads as TGTGCCAGCAGCCCGGGGTTGTTGGGCACTGAAGCTTTCTTT. Translation: CASSPGLLGTEAFF.

The chain couples TRBV5-1 to TRBJ2-7, with D possibly being TRBD1 or TRBD2 (6 bases each). This CDR3 has 14 residues. CDR1 SGHRS and CDR2 YFSETQ come from the germline V gene. The germline V and J ends were trimmed by 1 base and 5 bases, with 13 bases remaining between them. CDR3 loop: CASSLSRGADEQYF. For the CDR3, the DNA is TGCGCCAGCAGCTTGTCTAGGGGGGCGGACGAGCAGTACTTC. Combining the CDR3 with reference TRBV5-1 and TRBJ2-7 gives the whole variable domain KAGVTQTPRYLIKTRGQQVTLSCSPISGHRSVSWYQQTPGQGLQFLFEYFSETQRNKGNFPGRFSGRQFSNSRSEMNVSTLELGDSALYLCASSLSRGADEQYFGPGTRLTVT.

This clone has a handful of counts. This chain links TRBV7-9 with TRBJ2-1; D unclear. CDR3 length: 10 residues. The germline V gene has CDR1 SEHNR and CDR2 FQNEAQ (reference sequence). The V and J ends lost 2 bases and 10 bases respectively, with 3 bases between them. In nucleotides, the CDR3 is TGTGCCAGCAGCTTATCCGAGCAGTTCTTC. It translates to CASSLSEQFF.

The chain joins TRBV19 to TRBJ1-1; no reliable D call. V gave up 6 bases and J gave up 1 base, with 6 bases separating them. In germline, CDR1 is LNHDA, CDR2 SQIVND (reference sequence). The CDR3 is 12 residues long. The CDR3 bases are TGTGCCAGTAGGTTGGGGAACACTGAAGCTTTCTTT. Translated: CASRLGNTEAFF. Supplemented by reference TRBV19 and TRBJ1-1, the full variable domain reads DGGITQSPKYLFRKEGQNVTLSCEQNLNHDAMYWYRQDPGQGLRLIYYSQIVNDFQKGDIAEGYSVSREKKESFPLTVTSAQKNPTAFYLCASRLGNTEAFFGQGTRLTVV.

In its sample, this clone was seen once. This rearrangement joins TRBV9 to TRBJ2-7; D remains unclear. V was trimmed by 2 bases and J by 2 bases, leaving 11 bases between them. Looked up from germline, CDR1 is SGDLS and CDR2 is YYNGEE. The CDR3 is 14 amino acids. CDR3 DNA: TGTGCCAGCAGCGTCATGGACGCCACCTACGAGCAGTACTTC. Its translation is CASSVMDATYEQYF.